This TCR beta chain was observed in a study (dated by TCRdb to 2016 to 2018). Library preparation employed RT-PCR. Sequencer: Illumina MiSeq. The public reads were run again by TCRdb, first through fastp at Q25 and then through MiXCR, and only productive beta chains were kept. Identical CDR3 proteins give one entry, which carries the most common genes and DNA. For this sample the table gives around 700,000 distinct CDR3 sequences, of which more than 13% were detected only once. The ten most abundant clones make up around 3.3% of the sample. Turning to this clonotype: No cognate antigen has been identified for it. Per-base qualities were not stored, and no clone one base away is much larger.

The sequence was collected from a female donor in good health, serving as a healthy control. The sequenced material came from memory CD4+ T cells from blood.

The encoded CDR3 is CASSYQVGSMPGEQYF. The nucleotide sequence is given as TGTGCCAGCAGCTATCAGGTGGGGAGCATGCCGGGGGAGCAGTACTTC. Recombination linked TRBV5-6 to TRBJ2-7; possibly the D gene is TRBD2, per 5 matching bases. V is shortened by 3 bases, J by 7 bases, and the region joining them spans 23 bases. Taken from cysteine to phenylalanine, the CDR3 has 16 residues. The sequence is cut down to CDR3 DNA, 48 bases in frame from base 1. From a lookup of the germline V gene, CDR1 and CDR2 are SGHDT and YYEEEE.